A single sample is the source of the 7 T cell receptor beta chains below, sequenced in a study of STAT3 mutations in large granular lymphocyte leukemia (dated by TCRdb to 2018 to 2020). For these receptors, no antigen is known. General study outcomes and caveats: All T-LGLL patients had at least one immunodominant TCRbeta clonotype, and roughly half had multiple immunodominant subclonotypes.

The library relied on the immunoSEQ multiplex PCR assay. The immuneACCESS repertoire file appears here via TCRdb, limited to in-frame rearrangements. These files lack a portion of the clones; in checked studies, under half of the deficit traces to unresolved V genes, and the cause of the others is not known. The sample includes several thousand clones, with roughly 89% observed a single time. Over 75% of the sample is taken by the ten largest. Input material: peripheral blood mononuclear cells. Every receptor here comes from a man older than 75 with T-cell large granular lymphocyte leukemia. Some clones in this sample may be carry-over from other donors' samples. The age is the age at diagnosis.

The genes are TRBV2 and TRBJ2-2; perhaps TRBD1 as D (5 bases). The CDR3 covers 17 residues. From germline, CDR1 is SNHLY and CDR2 FYNNEI. V lost 4 bases and J 0 bases, leaving 15 bases between the germline ends. The DNA of the CDR3 is TGTGCCAGCAGTGGGACCCGACAGACCGCGAACACCGGGGAGCTGTTTTTT. Its protein is CASSGTRQTANTGELFF.

This chain connects TRBV30 to TRBJ2-5, with TRBD1 matching 7 bases. The germline V gene encodes CDR1 GTSNPN and CDR2 SVGIG (reference sequence). Germline trimming cut 3 bases from V and 1 base from J; bases unmatched to any gene: 8. The CDR3 loop spans 15 amino acids. CDR3 nucleotides: TGTGCCTGGAGGGGGGTCGAGGGGGCCCAAGAGACCCAGTACTTC. It is translated as CAWRGVEGAQETQYF.

The V call is TRBV4-2, the J call TRBJ2-1; 11 nucleotides line up with TRBD2. This CDR3 spans 16 amino acids. The junction had 7 bases not matched to a gene; V was cut back by 8 bases and J by 1 base. In germline, CDR1 is LGHNA, CDR2 YNFKEQ. CDR3 protein: CASVRVAGGSYNEQFF. As DNA, the CDR3 is TGTGCCAGCGTGAGGGTAGCGGGGGGGTCCTACAATGAGCAGTTCTTC.

V is TRBV29-1 and J is TRBJ1-1; D is undetermined. The germline V gene encodes CDR1 SQVTM and CDR2 ANQGSEA. Trimming removed 1 base at V and 0 bases at J, with 6 bases between. This CDR3 has 13 residues. This CDR3 reads CSVEGSLNTEAFF. The CDR3 DNA sequence: TGCAGCGTTGAAGGTAGCTTGAACACTGAAGCTTTCTTT.

V is TRBV7-2 and J is TRBJ1-5, with D possibly TRBD1 on 5 matching bases. V was shortened by 5 bases and J by 8 bases, with 13 bases between the two germline ends. Germline V CDR1 and CDR2: SGHTA, FQGNSA. This CDR3 contains 13 residues. CDR3 in DNA: TGTGCCAGCAGCCCCGGGGCCCCAGAGCCCCAGCATTTT. It encodes CASSPGAPEPQHF.

The rearrangement joins TRBV11-2 to TRBJ2-5; D gene unclear. CDR1 and CDR2 (germline): SGHAT, FQNNGV. Trimming cost V 0 bases and J 5 bases, with 4 bases left between them. This CDR3 comprises 12 residues. The CDR3 is CASSLDRETQYF. CDR3 DNA: TGTGCCAGCAGCTTAGATCGGGAGACCCAGTACTTC.

The chain employs TRBV23-1 and TRBJ2-4; D perhaps matches TRBD1 (5 bases). TRBV23-1 is an ORF, with its function uncertain. The V end lost 8 bases, the J end lost 2 bases, and 22 bases lay between the germline ends. CDR3 length: 17 amino acids. This CDR3 reads CASSPHGWGATKNIQYF. The CDR3 DNA sequence: TGCGCCAGCTCCCCACACGGGTGGGGCGCGACCAAAAACATTCAGTACTTC.